This T cell receptor beta chain came from a study of T-cell reconstitution after alpha-beta-depleted transplantation in children. The CDR3 runs to 12 residues. V was cut by 8 bases and J by 4 bases, with 8 bases left in between. Germline-derived CDR1 and CDR2 are SGHTA and FQGTGA. For TCRbeta, the library was prepared with unique molecular identifiers. MiXCR was run by TCRdb on the PCR reads, yielding one entry per CDR3 protein. The repertoire holds approximately 590,000 distinct CDR3 sequences, with over 9.5% as singletons. This receptor was taken from a human donor who donated a stem cell graft to a child with acute myeloid leukemia. V gene TRBV7-3 combines with J gene TRBJ2-2; D remains unclear. Source: PBMCs from the stem cell graft donor, taken from the stem cell graft. CDR3 residues: CASATSTGELFF. In nucleotides, the CDR3 is TGTGCCAGCGCCACGTCCACCGGGGAGCTGTTTTTT.